This T cell receptor beta chain was recovered during a study of cytomegalovirus exposure and HLA in healthy donors. Study-wide findings and caveats: Segments of the TCR beta V type were, in most cases, productive about 87% or about 30% of the time in an earlier analysis. A list of 150 or so TCR beta chains associated with cytomegalovirus was given.

PCR was performed using 60 Vbeta and 13 Jbeta primers. As handled by the study authors: Per a later analysis, the number of unique TCR beta chains was around 79 million, of which roughly 11 million were shared. The data were produced by immunoSEQ multiplex PCR, yet TCRdb's version contains in-frame clones alone and is incomplete. The V and J calls and clone size are taken from that table; D and trimming were inferred from the DNA. The sample lists 150,000 to 200,000 clones; around 82% were seen once. V lost 4 bases to trimming and J lost 6 bases; unmatched junction nucleotides: 14. Germline lookup yields CDR1 SGHDT and CDR2 YYEEEE. There are 17 residues in the CDR3. Concerning this clone itself: Its specificity is not known.

The V call is TRBV5-6, the J call TRBJ2-2, with 8 bases that match TRBD1. Sequencing used PBMCs. This TCR was sampled from a man aged 40-50 years in good health and CMV-seropositive. This CDR3 is CASSPRDRGFIAGELFF. The CDR3, as DNA: TGTGCCAGCAGCCCGAGAGACAGGGGATTTATAGCCGGGGAGCTGTTTTTT.